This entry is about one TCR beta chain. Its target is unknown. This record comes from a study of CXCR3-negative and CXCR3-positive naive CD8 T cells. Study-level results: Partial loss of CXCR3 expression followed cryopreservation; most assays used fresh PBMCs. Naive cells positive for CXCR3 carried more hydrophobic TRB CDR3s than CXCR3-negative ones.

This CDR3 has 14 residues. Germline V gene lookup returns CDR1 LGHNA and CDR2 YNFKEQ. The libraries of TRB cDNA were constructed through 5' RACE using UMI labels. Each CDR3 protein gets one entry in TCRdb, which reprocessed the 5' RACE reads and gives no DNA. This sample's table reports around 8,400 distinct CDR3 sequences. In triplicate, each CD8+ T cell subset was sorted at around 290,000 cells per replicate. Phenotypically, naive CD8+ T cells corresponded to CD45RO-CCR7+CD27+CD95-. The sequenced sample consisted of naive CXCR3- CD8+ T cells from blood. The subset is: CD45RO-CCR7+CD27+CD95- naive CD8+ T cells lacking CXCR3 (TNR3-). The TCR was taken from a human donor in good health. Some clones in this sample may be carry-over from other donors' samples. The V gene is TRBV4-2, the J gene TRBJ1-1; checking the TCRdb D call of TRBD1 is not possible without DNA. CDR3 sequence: CASSQQGGVTEAFF.